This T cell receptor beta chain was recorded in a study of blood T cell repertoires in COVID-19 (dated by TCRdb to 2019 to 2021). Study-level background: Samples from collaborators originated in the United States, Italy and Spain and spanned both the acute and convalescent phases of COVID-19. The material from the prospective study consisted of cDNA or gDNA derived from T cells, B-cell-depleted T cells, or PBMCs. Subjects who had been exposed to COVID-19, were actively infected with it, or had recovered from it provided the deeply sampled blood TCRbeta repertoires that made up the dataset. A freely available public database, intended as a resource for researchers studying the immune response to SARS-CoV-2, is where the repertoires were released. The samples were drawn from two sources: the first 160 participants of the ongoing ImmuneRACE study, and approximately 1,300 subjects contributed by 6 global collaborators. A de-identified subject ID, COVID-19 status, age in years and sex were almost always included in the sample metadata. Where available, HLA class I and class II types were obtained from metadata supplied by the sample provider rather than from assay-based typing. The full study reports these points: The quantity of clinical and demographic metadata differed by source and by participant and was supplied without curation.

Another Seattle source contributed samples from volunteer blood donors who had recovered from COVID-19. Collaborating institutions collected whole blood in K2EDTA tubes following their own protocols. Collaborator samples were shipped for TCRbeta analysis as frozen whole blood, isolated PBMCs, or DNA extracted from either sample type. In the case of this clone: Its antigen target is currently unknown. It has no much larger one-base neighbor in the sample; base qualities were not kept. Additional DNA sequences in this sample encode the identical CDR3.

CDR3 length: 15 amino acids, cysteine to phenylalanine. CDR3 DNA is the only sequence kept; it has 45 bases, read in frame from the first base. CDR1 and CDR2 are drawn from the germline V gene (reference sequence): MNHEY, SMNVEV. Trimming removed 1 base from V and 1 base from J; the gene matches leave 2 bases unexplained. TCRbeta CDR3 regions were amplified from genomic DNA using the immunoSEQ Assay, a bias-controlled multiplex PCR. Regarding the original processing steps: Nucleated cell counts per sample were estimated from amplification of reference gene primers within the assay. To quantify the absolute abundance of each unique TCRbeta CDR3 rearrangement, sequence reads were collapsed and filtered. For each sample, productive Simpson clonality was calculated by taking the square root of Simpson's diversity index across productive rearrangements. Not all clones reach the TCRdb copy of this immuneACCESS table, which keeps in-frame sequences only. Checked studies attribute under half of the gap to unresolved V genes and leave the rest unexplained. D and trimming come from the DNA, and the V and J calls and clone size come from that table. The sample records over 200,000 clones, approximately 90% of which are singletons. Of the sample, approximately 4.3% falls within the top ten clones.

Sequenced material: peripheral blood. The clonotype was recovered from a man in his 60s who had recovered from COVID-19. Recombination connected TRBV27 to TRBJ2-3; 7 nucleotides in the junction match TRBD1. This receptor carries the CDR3 CASSLYRGGTDTQYF. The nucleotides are TGTGCCAGCAGTTTATACAGGGGTGGCACAGATACGCAGTATTTT.